The clone carrying this T cell receptor beta chain showed up just once. Naive-designated CD8 cells lacked CD45RO, were positively enriched for CCR7, and omitted terminally differentiated effector memory CD45RA+ cells. These data originate in a study of shared clonotypes between healthy human individuals. Libraries were prepared by immunoSEQ multiplex PCR; TCRdb keeps only in-frame clonotypes and omits some of them. The sample has about 2.2 million clones, just under 95% seen once. Looked up from germline, CDR1 is SGDLS and CDR2 is YYNGEE. This CDR3 spans 15 amino acids. Trimming removed 0 bases at V and 8 bases at J, with 15 bases between.

Sequencing was carried out using naive CD8+ T cells from PBMCs. The chain uses TRBV9 and TRBJ2-1; D uncertain. This TCR was recovered from a man aged 18 to 35 in good health. Some clones in this sample may be carry-over from other donors' samples. CDR3 protein: CASSVGPNDGDEQFF. CDR3 DNA: TGTGCCAGCAGCGTAGGGCCTAATGATGGGGATGAGCAGTTCTTC.